This T cell receptor (beta chain) stems from a study of blood T cell repertoires in COVID-19. Here immunoSEQ multiplex PCR was the method, and the copy in TCRdb shows in-frame clones only, minus some. The profile covers approximately 73,000 clones, with 86% appearing a single time and 1.9% taken by the ten largest. CDR3 length: 12 amino acids. CDR1 is SGHDT and CDR2 is YYEEEE in the germline V gene. V lost 2 bases to trimming and J lost 15 bases, with 15 bases between them. This TCR came from an older woman with acute or convalescent COVID-19. This chain links TRBV5-6 with TRBJ2-4, with a possible D match to TRBD2 (5 bases). Specimen: peripheral blood. The CDR3 region has the DNA TGTGCCAGCAGCTTTCTAGAGGGATTGGCGTACTTC. Its protein is CASSFLEGLAYF.